This TCR beta chain comes out of a study of blood T cell repertoires in COVID-19. Germline V lookup: CDR1 SGHTA, CDR2 FQGNSA. The V end lost 2 bases, the J end lost 2 bases, and 15 bases lay between the germline ends. The CDR3 has 16 amino acids. All enrollees were roughly 18 to 100 years old and from fewer than 30 US areas. Clinical history as reported by participants underpinned cohort assignment. Assay used: immunoSEQ multiplex PCR; TCRdb lists only in-frame clones, some missing. The sample carries about 160,000 clones, over 75% recorded once. The chain combines TRBV7-2 with TRBJ1-1, with D possibly matching TRBD1 (5 bases). Sequenced sample: PBMCs or T cells enriched from blood (not recorded which). The receptor's source is a woman aged 40 to 49 with acute COVID-19. The CDR3 DNA reads TGTGCCAGCAGCTTAATGGGGCTGGGGACTAACACTGAAGCTTTCTTT. The encoded protein is CASSLMGLGTNTEAFF.